This T cell receptor (beta chain) was observed in a study of CD8+ T cells in alopecia areata. Study-level findings and limits: Scalp samples also contribute reads from the resident alphabeta T cells found in normal skin.

This clone was counted a few times. Its antigen is not known. Other nucleotide sequences in the sample specify the same CDR3. It was cDNA, reverse transcribed from extracted RNA, that served as the sequencing template. The assay was immunoSEQ multiplex PCR, and TCRdb's table has in-frame clones only and misses some. The profile shows about 110,000 clones, approximately 59% of them singletons. Germline V gives CDR1 LGHNA, CDR2 YSLEER. This CDR3 region has 16 residues. The V and J ends lost 0 bases and 0 bases respectively, with 9 bases between them. The TCR originated in a human donor in good health. The V call is TRBV4-3, the J call TRBJ2-1; maybe TRBD2 (6 bases). The sequencing input was CD8+ T cells sorted from blood. The CDR3 sequence is CASSQDAGSSYNEQFF. CDR3 sequence (DNA): TGCGCCAGCAGCCAAGATGCGGGGAGCTCCTACAATGAGCAGTTCTTC.